The subject of this entry is one T cell receptor (beta chain). Its specificity is not known. At one end, the junction sequence differs from germline, possibly due to a read error. The source of the sample is a study of T-cell memory formation after mild COVID-19. General observations from the study: Contracting clones from day 15 to 85 showed balanced CD4/CD8; later expanders favored CD4+. The study found contracting CD4+ clones mainly in CM and EM and contracting CD8+ clones in EMRA. Unconfirmed was the SARS-CoV-2 specificity of second-wave clones that peaked on day 37. Some SARS-CoV-2-responding clones were already detected in memory before infection.

Germline V gene sequence: CDR1 MGHRA, CDR2 YSYEKL. The CDR3 runs to 16 residues. One entry per CDR3 protein, called by TCRdb with MiXCR from the 5' RACE reads. The sample holds 280,000 or so distinct CDR3 sequences; 8% to 10% are singletons and the top ten take roughly 23%. V gene TRBV4-1 combines with J gene TRBJ2-2, with 7 bases identical to TRBD2. The sequenced sample consisted of PBMCs or a T cell subset sorted from them (not recorded which). This receptor was obtained from a man aged 18 to 29 who had mild COVID-19 (a few samples of this study predate the infection). Cell type and time point are not known. The CDR3 here is CASSQAWGPGGGELFF. The CDR3 DNA follows: TGCGCAAGCAGCCAGGCTTGGGGACCGGGAGGCGGGGAGCTGTTTTTT.